This note documents a single T cell receptor (beta chain) sequence. The primer mix had 52 TRBV and 13 TRBJ primers. Profiling relied on immunoSEQ multiplex PCR, and the TCRdb table lists in-frame clones only, not all of them. In the table there are about 17,000 clones, 92% of which are singletons. The data stem from a study of regulatory T cells. Trimming took 0 bases from V and 1 from J; bases not matched to a gene: 5. CDR1 and CDR2 (germline): LGHNA, YSLEER. This CDR3 has 17 amino acids. The gene calls are TRBV4-3 and TRBJ2-7, with 11 bases lining up with TRBD2. Sequencing used CD8+ T cells sorted from blood. The TCR comes from a person aged 18 to 29 with CD3G deficiency. This chain's CDR3 is CASSQEGLAGGSYEQYF. The CDR3 nucleotides read TGCGCCAGCAGCCAAGAAGGTCTAGCGGGGGGATCCTACGAGCAGTACTTC.